The source of this TCR beta chain is a study of T and B cells in COVID-19 patients. Study information: COVID-19 patients gave peripheral blood either during active infection or after recovery. Critical illness requiring mechanical ventilation or extracorporeal membrane oxygenation affected about 60% of the roughly 20 active-infection patients.

This CDR3 is built from 16 residues. Germline-derived CDR1 and CDR2 are SGHKS and YYEKEE (reference sequence). The V gene end was trimmed by 3 bases and the J gene end by 4 bases; junction bases not matched to a gene: 11. Each TRB amplification used roughly 220-550 ng of genomic DNA from blood. BIOMED2 TRB-A/B primer pools were used in multiplex TRB PCR. TCRdb independently ran MiXCR on the multiplex PCR reads; one entry per CDR3 protein. This repertoire shows about 11,000 distinct CDR3 sequences, approximately 35% found once; its top ten account for roughly a sixth. Whole-study results and caveats: Patients with COVID-19 reportedly showed strongly skewed T cell receptor beta variable and joining gene usage. Highly clonal in active COVID-19, TRB repertoires exceeded healthy-donor diversity and richness at recovery.

Worth noting for this clonotype: As yet, its antigen is unknown.

The receptor was isolated from a human donor with active COVID-19. The rearrangement uses TRBV5-5 and TRBJ2-3; 7 nucleotides agree with TRBD1. The sequenced sample was blood. CDR3 nucleotide sequence: TGTGCCAGCAGCTCAGACAGGGTGGAGGAAGCAGATACGCAGTATTTT. Its protein product is CASSSDRVEEADTQYF.